Following are 21 T cell receptor beta chains from one sample sequenced in a study of T cell changes during pregnancy in multiple sclerosis. Libraries were prepared by immunoSEQ multiplex PCR; TCRdb keeps only in-frame clonotypes and omits some of them. The sample holds roughly 40,000 clones, more than 85% seen once. The sequenced sample was CD4+ T cells from peripheral blood mononuclear cells, obtained in the second trimester of pregnancy. The receptor set was obtained from a female donor in good health, enrolled as a control in a pregnancy study.

The V gene is TRBV12-5, the J gene TRBJ1-3; D possibly corresponds to TRBD1 (6 bases). Deletions cut 2 bases from V and 2 bases from J, with 10 bases between. Germline CDR1 and CDR2: LGHNT and FRNRAP. CDR3 length: 15 amino acids. CDR3 in DNA: TGTGCTAGTGGTTTGATAGGGGGGGCTGGAAACACCATATATTTT. This codes for CASGLIGGAGNTIYF.

This chain connects TRBV9 to TRBJ2-3, with 10 positions matching TRBD2. This CDR3 comprises 17 residues. In germline, CDR1 is SGDLS, CDR2 YYNGEE. V gave up 0 bases and J gave up 2 bases; unmatched junction bases: 6. DNA for the CDR3: TGTGCCAGCAGCGTAGCTGTAGGACTAGCGGTCACAGATACGCAGTATTTT. Translation gives CASSVAVGLAVTDTQYF.

The rearrangement uses TRBV7-2 and TRBJ2-5; 8 positions agree with TRBD1. The V gene's germline CDR1 is SGHTA and CDR2 FQGNSA. Trimming at V came to 6 bases and at J to 5 bases, leaving 17 bases not matched to a gene. The CDR3 contains 17 residues. CDR3 loop: CASSPRTGRGSMETQYF. CDR3 bases: TGTGCCAGCAGTCCACGGACAGGGAGAGGAAGTATGGAGACCCAGTACTTC.

This sequence joins TRBV18 and TRBJ2-5; TRBD1 aligns across 9 bases. Germline V gene lookup returns CDR1 KGHSH and CDR2 LQKENI. This CDR3 is 15 amino acids long. V lost 3 bases to trimming and J lost 6 bases; unmatched junction nucleotides: 8. DNA of the CDR3: TGTGCCAGCTCACCCCCAACAGGGGGCCTGCAGACCCAGTACTTC. Residues: CASSPPTGGLQTQYF.

This chain joins TRBV11-2 and TRBJ2-3; 13 nucleotides match TRBD2. With V trimmed by 6 bases and J by 5 bases, 5 bases remained unmatched. The germline CDR1 and CDR2 sequences are SGHAT and FQNNGV. The CDR3 extends over 15 amino acids. The CDR3 loop reads CASSYGLAGVDTQYF. The CDR3 DNA is TGTGCCAGCAGTTACGGACTAGCGGGGGTAGATACGCAGTATTTT.

The chain recombines TRBV6-1 with TRBJ1-5; the D gene is possibly TRBD1 (5 bases). Trimming cost V 5 bases and J 1 base, with 12 bases left between them. This CDR3 is 15 amino acids long. Germline V gene data show CDR1 as MNHNS and CDR2 as SASEGT. DNA for the CDR3: TGTGCCAGCAGTTTCGCGGGGGGGAGCAATCAGCCCCAGCATTTT. Amino acids: CASSFAGGSNQPQHF.

The chain joins TRBV19 to TRBJ2-2; D unresolved. This CDR3 contains 12 residues. V lost 8 bases and J lost 5, with 9 bases in between. Germline V gives CDR1 LNHDA, CDR2 SQIVND (reference sequence). The CDR3: CASSKRTGELFF. DNA for the CDR3: TGTGCCAGTTCAAAGAGGACCGGGGAGCTGTTTTTT. The complete variable domain, with remaining parts taken from reference TRBV19 and TRBJ2-2, reads DGGITQSPKYLFRKEGQNVTLSCEQNLNHDAMYWYRQDPGQGLRLIYYSQIVNDFQKGDIAEGYSVSREKKESFPLTVTSAQKNPTAFYLCASSKRTGELFFGEGSRLTVL.

The J gene is TRBJ2-4, the V gene TRBV9; maybe TRBD2 (6 bases). Deletions cut 3 bases from V and 5 bases from J, with 9 bases between. In germline, CDR1 is SGDLS, CDR2 YYNGEE. This CDR3 has 13 residues. The CDR3 region has the DNA TGTGCCAGCAGCGGTACTAGCCAAAACATTCAGTACTTC. This sequence encodes CASSGTSQNIQYF.

The chain has TRBV7-6 and TRBJ2-3; TRBD2 is a possible D gene (6 bases). Trimming took off 0 bases at V and 6 bases at J, with 13 bases between the two ends. The CDR3 loop spans 15 amino acids. The germline CDR1 and CDR2 sequences are SGHVS and FNYEAQ. The chain's CDR3 is CASSLASAGSDTQYF. The CDR3 DNA sequence: TGTGCCAGCAGCTTAGCTTCTGCGGGGTCCGATACGCAGTATTTT.

J is TRBJ1-5 and V is TRBV19; D not resolved. The germline gives CDR1 LNHDA, CDR2 SQIVND (reference sequence). V lost 1 base, J lost 4 bases, and 14 bases lay in between. There are 16 residues in the CDR3. The CDR3 DNA follows: TGTGCCAGTAGTATAGGTCAGGAGCGGAGGAATCAGCCCCAGCATTTT. It yields the protein CASSIGQERRNQPQHF. The full variable domain, in which reference TRBV19 and TRBJ1-5 provide the parts outside the CDR3, is DGGITQSPKYLFRKEGQNVTLSCEQNLNHDAMYWYRQDPGQGLRLIYYSQIVNDFQKGDIAEGYSVSREKKESFPLTVTSAQKNPTAFYLCASSIGQERRNQPQHFGDGTRLSIL.

The rearrangement joins TRBV7-6 to TRBJ2-1; TRBD2 is a possible D gene (5 bases). Germline-derived CDR1 and CDR2 are SGHVS and FNYEAQ. V lost 1 base and J 8 bases, leaving 12 bases between the germline ends. The CDR3 is 14 residues long. The CDR3 reads CASSLEASIDEQFF. The CDR3 DNA follows: TGTGCCAGCAGCTTAGAAGCTAGCATCGATGAGCAGTTCTTC.

This chain connects TRBV19 to TRBJ2-1; tentative D call: TRBD1 (6 bases). Trimming removed 6 bases from V and 14 bases from J, with 20 bases in between. The germline V gene encodes CDR1 LNHDA and CDR2 SQIVND (reference sequence). This CDR3 spans 13 amino acids. The CDR3 spells CASSLQGHKGKFF. In DNA form, the CDR3 reads TGTGCCAGTAGCCTACAGGGCCACAAAGGAAAGTTCTTC.

The chain is built from TRBV5-6 and TRBJ1-6; D gene unclear. This CDR3 spans 15 amino acids. V shed 0 bases and J shed 7 bases, with 11 bases lying between them. Germline assignment: CDR1 SGHDT and CDR2 YYEEEE. The DNA of the CDR3 is TGTGCCAGCAGCTTGGCCGGGATTCCAAATTCACCCCTCCACTTT. Translated, it gives CASSLAGIPNSPLHF.

This chain links TRBV6-6 with TRBJ2-3; 12 positions match TRBD2. V trimming: 6 bases; J trimming: 8 bases; junction bases outside the gene matches: 12. CDR1 is MNHNY and CDR2 is SVGAGI in the germline V gene (reference sequence). The CDR3 consists of 16 residues. CDR3 nucleotide sequence: TGTGCCAGCAGGGCCGGGACTAGCGGGTATGTCGGTACGCAGTATTTT. It encodes CASRAGTSGYVGTQYF.

Points on this clone: An end of the junction does not agree with germline; a read error may underlie this. The chain links TRBV30 to TRBJ1-2, with 10 bases that match TRBD1. This CDR3 spans 11 amino acids. Germline-derived CDR1 and CDR2 are GTSNPN and SVGIG (reference sequence). The CDR3 region has the DNA TGTGCCTGGACCGGGACAGGGGCCTTTATATTC. It encodes CAWTGTGAFIF.

The chain recombines TRBV5-4 with TRBJ2-5; TRBD2 is a possible D gene (5 bases). The CDR3 totals 16 residues. Germline loops: CDR1 SGHNT, CDR2 YYREEE (reference sequence). V lost 0 bases to trimming and J lost 7 bases, with 19 bases between them. CDR3 bases: TGTGCCAGCAGCTTGGACACAATAGCGAGTGGAGGGACCCAGTACTTC. It translates to CASSLDTIASGGTQYF.

The chain couples TRBV5-1 to TRBJ1-4; D is possibly TRBD1 (6 bases). The CDR3 is 15 amino acids. V lost 4 bases and J 8 bases, leaving 18 bases between the germline ends. Germline V gene sequence: CDR1 SGHRS, CDR2 YFSETQ. This CDR3 reads CASSPRGSVSEKLFF. The CDR3 DNA reads TGCGCCAGCAGCCCCAGGGGTAGTGTTAGCGAAAAACTGTTTTTT.

The sample holds one count of this clone. The genes are TRBV6-5 and TRBJ2-2; D is perhaps TRBD1 (5 bases). This CDR3 is built from 14 residues. Germline CDR1 reads MNHEY; CDR2 reads SVGAGI. Trimming removed 7 bases from V and 1 base from J, with 10 bases in between. CDR3 bases: TGTGCCAGCACCCGACAGCGGAACACCGGGGAGCTGTTTTTT. Amino acid sequence: CASTRQRNTGELFF.

This chain uses TRBV11-2 with TRBJ1-3; maybe TRBD1 (5 bases). V shed 3 bases and J shed 4 bases, with 13 bases lying between them. The CDR3 runs to 15 residues. Germline V lookup: CDR1 SGHAT, CDR2 FQNNGV. DNA for the CDR3: TGTGCCAGCAGCTTTCTCGGAGGGGCAGGAAACACCATATATTTT. This codes for CASSFLGGAGNTIYF.

For the CDR3, the DNA is TGCGCCAGCAGCTTGGGACAGGGAAACAAAAACATTCAGTACTTC. It encodes CASSLGQGNKNIQYF. This chain connects TRBV5-1 to TRBJ2-4, with TRBD1 matching 7 bases. V gave up 0 bases and J gave up 3 bases; unmatched junction bases: 3. The CDR3 runs to 15 residues. Per the germline V gene, CDR1 is SGHRS and CDR2 is YFSETQ.

The chain uses TRBV28 and TRBJ2-4, with 11 nucleotides matching TRBD2. The junction had 8 bases not matched to a gene; V was cut back by 5 bases and J by 11 bases. Germline V gene sequence: CDR1 MDHEN, CDR2 SYDVKM. CDR3 length: 14 residues. Written as DNA, the CDR3 is TGTGCCAGCAGTACCCGACTAGCGGGGTTCCTTCAGTACTTC. This gives the protein CASSTRLAGFLQYF. Full variable domain (outside the CDR3, taken from reference TRBV28 and TRBJ2-4): DVKVTQSSRYLVKRTGEKVFLECVQDMDHENMFWYRQDPGLGLRLIYFSYDVKMKEKGDIPEGYSVSREKKERFSLILESASTNQTSMYLCASSTRLAGFLQYFGAGTRLSVL.